These 28 T cell receptor beta chains originate from one sample sequenced in a study of memory CD8 T cells in hepatitis C reinfection. The time point was: late/post reinfection, 12 to 24 weeks after detection. Sorted cells were sequenced directly ex vivo without any in vitro expansion. Sequencing used immunoSEQ multiplex PCR; TCRdb keeps in-frame clones, though not all of them. The sample comprises about 50,000 clones, roughly 89% of which are singletons, and 0.72% rests with the top ten. Specimen: naive CD8+ T cells sorted from blood. The receptors shown here come from a man aged 18-30 years with hepatitis C virus infection.

The chain uses TRBV28 and TRBJ1-1; D perhaps matches TRBD1 (5 bases). V lost 3 bases to trimming and J lost 5 bases, with 13 bases between them. Germline CDR1 is MDHEN and CDR2 is SYDVKM. The CDR3 spans 14 residues. CDR3 region: CASSFLGGGTEAFF. The CDR3 DNA is TGTGCCAGCAGTTTCTTGGGGGGTGGAACTGAAGCTTTCTTT.

The chain recombines TRBV2 with TRBJ1-5; D is unresolved. Germline-derived CDR1 and CDR2 are SNHLY and FYNNEI. The V end was cut by 2 bases, the J end by 5 bases, with 13 bases between. The CDR3 has 15 amino acids. CDR3 sequence: CASSEFARGDQPQHF. CDR3 in DNA: TGTGCCAGCAGTGAATTTGCCCGGGGAGATCAGCCCCAGCATTTT.

In its sample, this clone was seen once. V is TRBV10-2 and J is TRBJ2-7, with 8 bases lining up with TRBD1. The CDR3 consists of 19 residues. Per the germline V gene, CDR1 is WSHSY and CDR2 is SAAADI. V was clipped by 0 bases and J by 2 bases; unmatched bases: 15. CDR3 in DNA: TGCGCCAGCAGTGAGTCGGTTCATAGAGGACAGGGCGCTCCCTACGAGCAGTACGTC. It yields the protein CASSESVHRGQGAPYEQYV.

V and J are TRBV7-6 and TRBJ2-7, with D uncertain. The CDR3 sequence is 15 residues long. The V gene lost 4 bases and the J gene lost 5 bases, with 18 bases spanning the gap. Per the germline V gene, CDR1 is SGHVS and CDR2 is FNYEAQ. The DNA for the CDR3 is TGTGCCAGCAGCTCATCGCCGCCTCCTAGTGACGAGCAGTACTTC. Protein product: CASSSSPPPSDEQYF. The entire variable domain, with the rest obtained from reference TRBV7-6 and TRBJ2-7, is as follows: GAGVSQSPRYKVTKRGQDVALRCDPISGHVSLYWYRQALGQGPEFLTYFNYEAQQDKSGLPNDRFSAERPEGSISTLTIQRTEQRDSAMYRCASSSSPPPSDEQYFGPGTRLTVT.

The chain employs TRBV6-1 and TRBJ2-5; D may be TRBD2 (7 bases). The DNA end is a closer match to TRBJ2-7, so the J assignment may be wrong. CDR1 is MNHNS and CDR2 is SASEGT in the germline V gene. The CDR3 totals 14 residues. The CDR3 protein is CASSEAGGRGEQYF. CDR3 coding DNA: TGTGCCAGCAGTGAAGCGGGGGGGCGGGGCGAGCAGTACTTC.

The chain employs TRBV6-7 and TRBJ2-5; the match to TRBD2 covers 16 bases. TRBV6-7 is an ORF, with its function uncertain. With V trimmed by 10 bases and J by 5 bases, 4 bases remained unmatched. The CDR3 totals 14 residues. The CDR3 here is CAIGTSGGEETQYF. CDR3 sequence (DNA): TGTGCCATCGGGACTAGCGGGGGGGAGGAGACCCAGTACTTC.

The genes are TRBV27 and TRBJ1-6, with D hard to call. V gave up 6 bases and J gave up 7 bases, with 13 bases separating them. The CDR3 is made up of 14 amino acids. Germline V lookup: CDR1 MNHEY, CDR2 SMNVEV (reference sequence). CDR3 residues: CASSLPARNSPLHF. Written as DNA, the CDR3 is TGTGCCAGCAGCCTCCCCGCGCGCAATTCACCCCTCCACTTT.

V gene TRBV4-3 combines with J gene TRBJ1-3; the D gene is possibly TRBD1 (5 bases). V lost 0 bases to trimming and J lost 3 bases, with 9 bases between them. This CDR3 is built from 15 residues. The germline CDR1 and CDR2 sequences are LGHNA and YSLEER. Here the CDR3 DNA reads TGCGCCAGCAGCCAAGATCCGGGGGATGGAAACACCATATATTTT. It encodes CASSQDPGDGNTIYF.

This clone appeared a single time. The rearrangement links TRBV5-1 to TRBJ2-1, with TRBD2 identical over 9 bases. The germline CDR1 and CDR2 sequences are SGHRS and YFSETQ. V trimming: 4 bases; J trimming: 0 bases; junction bases outside the gene matches: 11. CDR3 size: 18 residues. The CDR3 sequence: CASSEGLANPPSYNEQFF. The CDR3 bases are TGCGCCAGCAGCGAGGGACTAGCTAACCCCCCCTCCTACAATGAGCAGTTCTTC.

Here the CDR3 DNA reads TGTGCCAGCACTCTGACGGGGGGCACTAACTATGGCTACACCTTC. It yields the protein CASTLTGGTNYGYTF. The chain joins TRBV27 to TRBJ1-2, with D perhaps matching TRBD1 (6 bases). V lost 7 bases to trimming and J lost 0 bases, with 15 bases between them. Germline V gene data show CDR1 as MNHEY and CDR2 as SMNVEV (reference sequence). This CDR3 contains 15 residues.

A single count supports this clone. The rearrangement links TRBV5-8 to TRBJ1-1, with TRBD1 matching over 7 bases. The CDR3 has 17 residues. V was clipped by 0 bases and J by 4 bases; unmatched bases: 12. Germline V gene data show CDR1 as SGHTS and CDR2 as YDEGEE. CDR3 residues: CASSLGDRDGWSTEAFF. The DNA for the CDR3 is TGTGCCAGCAGCTTGGGAGACAGGGATGGATGGAGCACTGAAGCTTTCTTT.

The rearrangement joins TRBV5-1 to TRBJ2-1, with TRBD2 identical over 14 bases. V trimming: 3 bases; J trimming: 3 bases; junction bases outside the gene matches: 2. The CDR3 totals 16 residues. Looked up from germline, CDR1 is SGHRS and CDR2 is YFSETQ. The CDR3 DNA sequence: TGCGCCAGCAGCTGGACTAGCGGGGGGATCTACAATGAGCAGTTCTTC. Encoded protein: CASSWTSGGIYNEQFF.

The rearrangement joins TRBV28 to TRBJ1-5; no definite D call. This CDR3 has 14 residues. Per the germline V gene, CDR1 is MDHEN and CDR2 is SYDVKM. Trimming took off 2 bases at V and 4 bases at J, with 9 bases between the two ends. CDR3 DNA sequence: TGTGCCAGCAGTTTAGCGGGCAGGAATCAGCCCCAGCATTTT. It encodes CASSLAGRNQPQHF.

The chain joins TRBV29-1 to TRBJ1-4; no definite D call. This CDR3 comprises 12 residues. The V end was cut by 0 bases, the J end by 5 bases, with 4 bases between. Germline V lookup: CDR1 SQVTM, CDR2 ANQGSEA. The CDR3 region has the DNA TGCAGCGTTGAAGAGGAGAATGAAAAACTGTTTTTT. Translation: CSVEEENEKLFF.

Points on this clone: One end of the junction does not line up with germline, which may come from a read error. The J gene is TRBJ2-5, the V gene TRBV7-8; TRBD1 matches 8 bases. The CDR3 is made up of 14 amino acids. Germline V gene sequence: CDR1 SGHVS, CDR2 FQNEAQ. The CDR3 is CASTLLTGEKTQYF. Written as DNA, the CDR3 is TGTGCCAGCACCTTACTGACAGGGGAGAAGACCCAGTACTTC.

The V and J genes are TRBV5-4 and TRBJ2-5; tentatively, D is TRBD2 (5 bases). Germline CDR1 reads SGHNT; CDR2 reads YYREEE (reference sequence). The CDR3 covers 15 residues. V shed 1 base and J shed 4 bases, with 14 bases lying between them. CDR3 DNA: TGTGCCAGCAGCTTGTTATATCGGGGTTTAGAGACCCAGTACTTC. Its translation is CASSLLYRGLETQYF.

The V call is TRBV7-9, the J call TRBJ2-2; perhaps TRBD1 as D (5 bases). Germline loops: CDR1 SEHNR, CDR2 FQNEAQ (reference sequence). CDR3 length: 12 amino acids. The ends were cut back, 1 base at V and 8 bases at J, with 5 bases in the middle. The CDR3 protein is CASSLGQGELFF. CDR3 DNA sequence: TGTGCCAGCAGCTTAGGACAGGGGGAGCTGTTTTTT.

This sequence joins TRBV7-8 and TRBJ2-2, with TRBD1 as a possible D gene (5 bases). This CDR3 has 15 residues. Trimming removed 2 bases at V and 5 bases at J, with 12 bases between. Germline V gene sequence: CDR1 SGHVS, CDR2 FQNEAQ. This chain's CDR3 is CASSLWDPGTGELFF. CDR3 DNA sequence: TGTGCCAGCAGCTTATGGGATCCAGGGACCGGGGAGCTGTTTTTT.

The chain couples TRBV28 to TRBJ2-5, with D tentatively TRBD2 (6 bases). Per germline, CDR1 MDHEN and CDR2 SYDVKM. The CDR3 runs to 14 residues. Trimming removed 5 bases from V and 5 bases from J, with 15 bases in between. The CDR3 DNA reads TGTGCCAGCAGTACCCTAGCGAACCCGGAGACCCAGTACTTC. Translation gives CASSTLANPETQYF.

The chain has TRBV4-1 and TRBJ2-2; D might be TRBD2 (6 bases). The CDR3 is 16 residues long. V shed 4 bases and J shed 5 bases, with 17 bases lying between them. Germline loops: CDR1 MGHRA, CDR2 YSYEKL. In nucleotides, the CDR3 is TGCGCCAGCAGCCTTGTCGGAGGACGGGGGACCGGGGAGCTGTTTTTT. As protein: CASSLVGGRGTGELFF.

The V call is TRBV2, the J call TRBJ2-7, with D possibly matching TRBD2 (6 bases). V was cut by 6 bases and J by 2 bases, with 17 bases left in between. The CDR3 runs to 15 residues. Germline CDR1 SNHLY, CDR2 FYNNEI. This CDR3 reads CASSWEATDTYEQYF. The CDR3 region has the DNA TGTGCCAGCAGCTGGGAGGCGACGGATACCTACGAGCAGTACTTC.

The chain combines TRBV12-5 with TRBJ2-3; a weak D match, TRBD2 (5 bases). The V gene's germline CDR1 is LGHNT and CDR2 FRNRAP. This CDR3 is built from 13 residues. Deletions cut 1 base from V and 5 bases from J, with 7 bases between. This chain's CDR3 is CASGLDGGDTQYF. The CDR3 DNA is TGTGCTAGTGGTTTGGACGGAGGAGATACGCAGTATTTT.

The chain joins TRBV5-4 to TRBJ2-7, with D maybe TRBD2 (7 bases). Trimming removed 4 bases at V and 5 bases at J, with 16 bases between. This CDR3 is 14 amino acids long. CDR1 is SGHNT and CDR2 is YYREEE in the germline V gene (reference sequence). CDR3 bases: TGTGCCAGCAGCCCGGGGGGCGCAGGGAACGAGCAGTACTTC. It translates to CASSPGGAGNEQYF.

In the case of this clone: A read error may account for a junction end that differs from germline. The CDR3 here is CASGEGASSYNEQFF. The CDR3 DNA reads as TGTGCCAGCGGTGAGGGGGCGAGCTCCTACAATGAGCAGTTCTTC. The chain employs TRBV6-1 and TRBJ2-1, with 7 bases fitting TRBD1. The CDR3 sequence is 15 residues long. Germline V CDR1 and CDR2: MNHNS, SASEGT.

V usage is TRBV6-5 and J usage is TRBJ2-1; 10 bases are shared with TRBD1. V gave up 10 bases and J gave up 15 bases; unmatched junction bases: 15. Germline CDR1 and CDR2: MNHEY and SVGAGI. The CDR3 length is 13 residues. Written as DNA, the CDR3 is TGTGCCACCTTTTCGCCGGAGGGGGACAGGGGGTTCTTC. Amino acids: CATFSPEGDRGFF.

The rearrangement links TRBV11-3 to TRBJ2-1; 7 nucleotides line up with TRBD1. CDR1 is SGHNT, CDR2 YENEEA, per germline. J lost 2 bases, V lost 5 bases, and 6 bases had no gene match. The CDR3 spans 15 residues. CDR3 in amino acids: CASSRRDSAYNEQFF. CDR3 DNA sequence: TGTGCCAGCAGCCGTAGGGACAGTGCCTACAATGAGCAGTTCTTC.

A single count supports this clone. The chain has TRBV7-9 and TRBJ2-7, with a tentative D call TRBD1 (5 bases). The CDR3 has 15 amino acids. V lost 5 bases and J lost 5, with 19 bases in between. Germline CDR1 reads SEHNR; CDR2 reads FQNEAQ (reference sequence). DNA for the CDR3: TGTGCCAGCAGCCTCCCGGTCTCAAAAGGGGACGAGCAGTACTTC. Amino acid sequence: CASSLPVSKGDEQYF. The full variable domain, rest sourced from reference TRBV7-9 and TRBJ2-7, is DTGVSQNPRHKITKRGQNVTFRCDPISEHNRLYWYRQTLGQGPEFLTYFQNEAQLEKSRLLSDRFSAERPKGSFSTLEIQRTEQGDSAMYLCASSLPVSKGDEQYFGPGTRLTVT.

CDR3 sequence (DNA): TGTGCCAGCAGTTTAGCGAGGGCTTCACCCCTCCACTTT. This sequence encodes CASSLARASPLHF. The chain links TRBV27 to TRBJ1-6, with unresolved D. The CDR3 covers 13 residues. The V and J ends lost 2 bases and 9 bases respectively, with 8 bases between them. CDR1 and CDR2 from the germline V gene are MNHEY and SMNVEV (reference sequence).